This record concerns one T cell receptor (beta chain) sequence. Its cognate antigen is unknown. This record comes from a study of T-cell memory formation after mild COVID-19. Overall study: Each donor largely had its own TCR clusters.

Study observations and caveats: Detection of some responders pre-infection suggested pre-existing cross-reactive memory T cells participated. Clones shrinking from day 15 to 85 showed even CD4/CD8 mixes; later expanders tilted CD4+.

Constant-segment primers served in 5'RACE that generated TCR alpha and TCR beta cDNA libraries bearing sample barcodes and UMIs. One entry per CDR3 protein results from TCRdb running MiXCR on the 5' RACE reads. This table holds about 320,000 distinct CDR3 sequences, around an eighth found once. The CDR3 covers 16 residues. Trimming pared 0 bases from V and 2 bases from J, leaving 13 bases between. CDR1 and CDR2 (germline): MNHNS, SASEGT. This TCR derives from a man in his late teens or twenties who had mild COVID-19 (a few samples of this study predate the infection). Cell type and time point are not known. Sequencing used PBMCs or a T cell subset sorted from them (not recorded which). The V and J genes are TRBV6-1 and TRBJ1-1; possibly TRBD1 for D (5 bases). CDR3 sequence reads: CASSEARQSKNTEAFF. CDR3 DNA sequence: TGTGCCAGCAGTGAAGCCCGACAGAGTAAAAACACTGAAGCTTTCTTT.